This is a list of T cell receptor beta chains from one sample in a study of T-cell reconstitution after alpha-beta-depleted transplantation in children. TCRdb recomputed calls from the PCR reads with MiXCR, one row per CDR3 protein. The sample includes 200,000 to 250,000 distinct CDR3 sequences, more than 10% seen only once; the top ten take roughly 2.6%. The sequenced sample was PBMCs from the stem cell graft donor, obtained from the stem cell graft. These receptors were collected from a human donor who donated a stem cell graft to a child with acute lymphoblastic leukemia. Each CDR3 is given with its conserved first and last residue. Fields, in order: CDR3 length, V gene, J gene, clone size, D gene, CDR3 protein, CDR3 DNA. D genes are given only for firm matches. The size entry is marked missing in some rows and otherwise reads once, few, many or a size class.

13	TRBV20-1	TRBJ1-1	many	TRBD1	CSAKGAQNTEAFF	TGCAGTGCTAAGGGGGCGCAGAACACTGAAGCTTTCTTT
14	TRBV7-2	TRBJ1-2	many	TRBD1	CASSLYPGGGGYTF	TGTGCCAGCAGCTTATACCCAGGGGGCGGTGGCTATACCTTC
15	TRBV27	TRBJ1-2	-	-	CASSSRGGANYGYTF	TGTGCCAGCAGTTCCCGGGGGGGGGCGAACTATGGCTACACCTTC
16	TRBV5-1	TRBJ2-3	many	TRBD1	CASSLSVGQGTDTQYF	TGCGCCAGCAGTTTATCCGTGGGACAGGGCACAGATACGCAGTATTTT
13	TRBV30	TRBJ1-5	-	-	CAWSKDTYQPQHF	TGTGCCTGGAGTAAGGACACCTATCAGCCCCAGCATTTT
12	TRBV6-5	TRBJ1-6	many	-	CASSYGDSPLHF	TGTGCCAGCAGTTACGGGGATTCACCCCTCCACTTT
16	TRBV4-3	TRBJ2-1	-	TRBD2	CASSGRGTSVYNEQFF	TGCGCCAGCAGCGGAAGAGGGACTAGTGTTTACAATGAGCAGTTCTTC
14	TRBV6-5	TRBJ2-3	many	-	CASSRDTFTDTQYF	TGTGCCAGCAGCCGGGACACCTTCACAGATACGCAGTATTTT
17	TRBV20-1	TRBJ2-1	many	TRBD2	CSAKNLRLAGGPHEQFF	TGCAGTGCCAAAAACCTACGGCTAGCGGGAGGGCCGCATGAGCAGTTCTTC
16	TRBV18	TRBJ2-6	-	-	CASSPRPDSGANGLTF	TGTGCCAGCTCACCAAGGCCAGACTCTGGGGCCAACGGCCTGACTTTC
14	TRBV29-1	TRBJ1-1	many	TRBD1	CSVEGQGNPTEAFF	TGCAGCGTTGAGGGACAGGGTAATCCCACTGAAGCTTTCTTT
16	TRBV7-2	TRBJ2-1	many	TRBD1	CASSQILGTGRNEQFF	TGTGCCAGCAGTCAAATTCTAGGGACAGGGCGCAATGAGCAGTTCTTC
13	TRBV29-1	TRBJ2-1	many	TRBD2	CSVDRGGNNEQFF	TGCAGCGTTGACCGCGGGGGGAACAATGAGCAGTTCTTC
15	TRBV7-9	TRBJ2-7	many	-	CASSWFRGASPEQYF	TGTGCCAGCAGCTGGTTTCGAGGGGCCTCCCCCGAGCAGTACTTC
13	TRBV6-1	TRBJ2-7	many	TRBD1	CASSRDSPNEQYF	TGTGCCAGCAGCAGGGACAGTCCTAACGAGCAGTACTTC
18	TRBV5-1	TRBJ2-1	many	TRBD2	CASSLYYSGGLTYNEQFF	TGCGCCAGCAGCTTGTATTATAGCGGGGGACTTACCTACAATGAGCAGTTCTTC
14	TRBV28	TRBJ1-4	many	-	CASSLGGLNEKLFF	TGTGCCAGCAGTCTCGGGGGGTTAAATGAAAAACTGTTTTTT
15	TRBV10-3	TRBJ2-5	many	TRBD1	CAISDRRDRQETQYF	TGTGCCATCAGTGACCGACGGGACAGACAAGAGACCCAGTACTTC
11	TRBV7-2	TRBJ2-1	many	TRBD1	CASSLGGQGFF	TGTGCCAGCAGCTTAGGAGGACAGGGCTTCTTC
16	TRBV5-5	TRBJ2-5	few	-	CASSLDEGPQQETQYF	TGTGCCAGCAGCTTGGATGAAGGGCCGCAGCAAGAGACCCAGTACTTC
15	TRBV6-2/TRBV6-3	TRBJ2-7	many	TRBD1	CASSSRDRSFYEQYF	TGTGCCAGCAGTTCCCGGGACAGGTCCTTCTACGAGCAGTACTTC
13	TRBV7-2	TRBJ2-7	-	TRBD1	CASSSGQGTEQYF	TGTGCCAGCAGCTCGGGACAGGGTACCGAGCAGTACTTC
13	TRBV20-1	TRBJ2-7	many	-	CSARLGGSYEQYF	TGCAGTGCTAGACTGGGAGGATCCTACGAGCAGTACTTC
14	TRBV20-1	TRBJ1-5	many	-	CSARRGEVNQPQHF	TGCAGTGCTAGAAGGGGTGAGGTAAATCAGCCCCAGCATTTT
15	TRBV5-1	TRBJ1-4	many	-	CASSLAGGGNEKLFF	TGCGCCAGCAGCTTGGCTGGAGGGGGTAATGAAAAACTGTTTTTT
13	TRBV20-1	TRBJ1-5	many	TRBD1	CSALPTGHQPQHF	TGCAGTGCTCTCCCGACAGGGCACCAGCCCCAGCATTTT
16	TRBV6-1	TRBJ1-4	many	TRBD1	CASSERTGSSNEKLFF	TGTGCCAGCAGTGAGAGGACAGGGTCTTCTAATGAAAAACTGTTTTTT
13	TRBV5-6	TRBJ2-3	few	-	CASSLYHGDTQYF	TGTGCCAGCAGCTTATACCATGGGGATACGCAGTATTTT
14	TRBV18	TRBJ1-1	many	-	CASSSQSKNTEAFF	TGTGCCAGCTCATCCCAGAGTAAGAACACTGAAGCTTTCTTT
13	TRBV29-1	TRBJ2-1	many	TRBD2	CSVAKGLGNEQFF	TGCAGCGTTGCTAAGGGACTAGGGAATGAGCAGTTCTTC
12	TRBV7-2	TRBJ2-7	many	-	CASSQGLYEQYF	TGTGCCAGCAGCCAGGGCCTGTACGAGCAGTACTTC
17	TRBV4-2	TRBJ1-3	many	-	CASSQSFGEMVGNTIYF	TGTGCCAGCAGCCAATCCTTCGGTGAGATGGTGGGAAACACCATATATTTT
16	TRBV21-1	TRBJ2-3	many	-	CASSNMAGIRSDTQYF	TGTGCCAGCAGCAACATGGCAGGGATACGTTCAGATACGCAGTATTTT
12	TRBV5-1	TRBJ1-2	many	-	CASTVGNYGYTF	TGCGCCAGCACTGTGGGAAACTATGGCTACACCTTC
16	TRBV10-3	TRBJ1-3	many	TRBD1	CAISESQGASGNTIYF	TGTGCCATCAGTGAGTCTCAGGGGGCGTCTGGAAACACCATATATTTT
18	TRBV29-1	TRBJ2-1	-	TRBD1	CSVAGTGEGRASAGEQFF	TGCAGCGTTGCCGGGACAGGGGAGGGTCGGGCTAGCGCAGGGGAGCAGTTCTTC
14	TRBV5-6	TRBJ2-5	many	-	CASSFIGQQETQYF	TGTGCCAGCAGCTTTATTGGACAACAAGAGACCCAGTACTTC
14	TRBV18	TRBJ2-5	-	-	CASSPQDWPETQYF	TGTGCCAGCTCACCACAGGATTGGCCCGAGACCCAGTACTTC
14	TRBV7-2	TRBJ2-5	few	-	CASSGGWIQETQYF	TGTGCCAGCAGCGGGGGGTGGATCCAAGAGACCCAGTACTTC
12	TRBV28	TRBJ1-4	-	-	CASSFGNEKLFF	TGTGCCAGCAGTTTTGGGAATGAAAAACTGTTTTTT
11	TRBV29-1	TRBJ2-7	-	-	CSVVESYEQYF	TGCAGCGTTGTTGAATCCTACGAGCAGTACTTC
13	TRBV5-1	TRBJ1-1	many	-	CASSLEQVSEAFF	TGCGCCAGCAGCTTGGAACAGGTGTCTGAAGCTTTCTTT
17	TRBV7-9	TRBJ2-5	many	-	CASTSLLVKREKATQYF	TGTGCCAGCACCTCTCTCCTTGTCAAGAGGGAAAAGGCGACCCAGTACTTC
16	TRBV3-1	TRBJ2-7	many	TRBD2	CASSQGLRTRPYEQYF	TGTGCCAGCAGCCAAGGATTAAGGACTAGACCCTACGAGCAGTACTTC
16	TRBV5-5	TRBJ2-3	many	TRBD2	CASSRPSGGAGDTQYF	TGTGCCAGCAGCCGGCCTAGCGGGGGGGCAGGAGATACGCAGTATTTT
17	TRBV5-6	TRBJ2-5	many	TRBD1	CASSLYRDRTLQETQYF	TGTGCCAGCAGCTTATACCGGGACAGGACTCTCCAAGAGACCCAGTACTTC
15	TRBV24-1	TRBJ2-1	many	TRBD1	CATSDTPGQGTEQFF	TGTGCCACCAGTGATACGCCGGGACAGGGGACTGAGCAGTTCTTC
15	TRBV20-1	TRBJ2-7	-	-	CSARKQGAGGYEQYF	TGCAGTGCTAGAAAACAGGGGGCGGGGGGGTACGAGCAGTACTTC
15	TRBV10-3	TRBJ2-1	many	TRBD2	CAISSTSGIGNEQFF	TGTGCCATCAGCTCAACTAGCGGGATCGGAAATGAGCAGTTCTTC
18	TRBV6-1	TRBJ2-6	many	-	CASSPSDSPRSGANVLTF	TGTGCCAGCAGCCCGAGCGACAGCCCCAGATCTGGGGCCAACGTCCTGACTTTC
16	TRBV10-2	TRBJ2-3	many	TRBD2	CASSERDYTSTDTQYF	TGCGCCAGCAGTGAGAGGGACTACACTAGCACAGATACGCAGTATTTT
14	TRBV11-3	TRBJ2-7	-	-	CASSLDPSGYEQYF	TGTGCCAGCAGCTTAGACCCTTCGGGCTACGAGCAGTACTTC
13	TRBV11-3	TRBJ2-1	-	-	CASSLEIWGEQFF	TGTGCCAGCAGCTTAGAGATATGGGGTGAGCAGTTCTTC